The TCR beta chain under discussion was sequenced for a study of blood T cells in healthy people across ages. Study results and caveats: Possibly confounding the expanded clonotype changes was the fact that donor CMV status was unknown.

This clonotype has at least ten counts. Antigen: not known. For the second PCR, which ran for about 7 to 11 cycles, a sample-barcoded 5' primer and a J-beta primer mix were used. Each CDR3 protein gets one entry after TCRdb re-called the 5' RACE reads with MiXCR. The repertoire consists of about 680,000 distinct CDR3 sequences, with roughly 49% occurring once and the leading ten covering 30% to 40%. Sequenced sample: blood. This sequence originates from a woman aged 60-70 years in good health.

CDR3 loop: CSVGSGPLYEQYF. In DNA, the CDR3 is TGCAGCGTTGGATCAGGGCCGCTCTACGAGCAGTACTTC. The rearrangement joins TRBV29-1 to TRBJ2-7; possible D gene TRBD1, 5 bases. The ends were cut back, 4 bases at V and 3 bases at J, with 13 bases in the middle. Germline CDR1 is SQVTM and CDR2 is ANQGSEA. The CDR3 runs 13 residues.